A selection of T cell receptor beta chains follows, all from one sample in a study of blood T cell repertoires in COVID-19. TCRdb's copy holds only in-frame clones and misses some; the assay was immunoSEQ multiplex PCR. The table has roughly 160,000 clones, 85% to 90% seen once. The sample was peripheral blood. The receptors derive from an elderly woman with COVID-19, enrolled during active disease. Each CDR3 is given with its conserved first and last residue. The order of the fields is D gene, V gene, clone size, J gene, CDR3 protein, CDR3 DNA. D genes are given only for firm matches. Not every row has a clone size; where given, it reads once, few, many or a size class.

D: TRBD1; V: TRBV9; size: NA; J: TRBJ2-2; CDR3: CASSAPRTGAGELFF; DNA: TGTGCCAGCAGCGCCCCCCGGACAGGGGCCGGGGAGCTGTTTTTT
D: NA; V: TRBV29-1; size: NA; J: TRBJ2-3; CDR3: CSAEQGTDTQYF; DNA: TGCAGCGCTGAACAGGGCACAGATACGCAGTATTTT
D: NA; V: TRBV6-5; size: NA; J: TRBJ2-3; CDR3: CASRFQDTQYF; DNA: TGTGCCAGCAGGTTTCAGGATACGCAGTATTTT
D: TRBD2; V: TRBV11-1; size: NA; J: TRBJ2-7; CDR3: CASSPGPSGSEQYF; DNA: TGTGCCAGCAGCCCAGGTCCTAGCGGATCCGAGCAGTACTTC
D: NA; V: TRBV24-1; size: NA; J: TRBJ2-2; CDR3: CATSPSGGSGAGELFF; DNA: TGTGCCACCAGTCCCTCCGGAGGGAGTGGTGCCGGGGAGCTGTTTTTT
D: TRBD1; V: TRBV19; size: NA; J: TRBJ2-1; CDR3: CASNGPGTGTYNEQFF; DNA: TGTGCCAGCAATGGGCCCGGGACAGGGACCTACAATGAGCAGTTCTTC
D: TRBD2; V: TRBV7-3; size: NA; J: TRBJ2-7; CDR3: CASSLGGFSSYEQYF; DNA: TGTGCCAGCAGCTTGGGGGGGTTCAGCTCCTACGAGCAGTACTTC
D: TRBD1; V: TRBV6-5; size: NA; J: TRBJ1-1; CDR3: CASQGANTEAFF; DNA: TGTGCCAGCCAGGGGGCGAACACTGAAGCTTTCTTT
D: NA; V: TRBV27; size: few; J: TRBJ1-1; CDR3: CASSFRQENTEAFF; DNA: TGTGCCAGCAGTTTTCGGCAGGAGAACACTGAAGCTTTCTTT
D: TRBD1; V: TRBV7-9; size: NA; J: TRBJ1-4; CDR3: CASSFLMTGDEKLFF; DNA: TGTGCCAGCAGCTTCCTGATGACAGGGGATGAAAAACTGTTTTTT
D: TRBD2; V: TRBV12-3/TRBV12-4; size: few; J: TRBJ2-5; CDR3: CASSRSGEETQYF; DNA: TGTGCCAGCAGCCGGAGCGGGGAGGAGACCCAGTACTTC
D: TRBD1; V: TRBV2; size: NA; J: TRBJ2-7; CDR3: CASSEGRGRVEQYF; DNA: TGTGCCAGCAGTGAGGGCAGGGGGCGAGTCGAGCAGTACTTC
D: TRBD2; V: TRBV27; size: NA; J: TRBJ2-1; CDR3: CASRGTSGRGNEQFF; DNA: TGTGCCAGCAGGGGGACTAGCGGGAGGGGGAATGAGCAGTTCTTC
D: TRBD1; V: TRBV29-1; size: NA; J: TRBJ2-7; CDR3: CSTWTGGEQYF; DNA: TGCAGCACTTGGACAGGGGGCGAGCAGTACTTC
D: NA; V: TRBV18; size: NA; J: TRBJ2-5; CDR3: CASSPQRRQETQYF; DNA: TGTGCCAGCTCACCACAACGCAGACAAGAGACCCAGTACTTC
D: TRBD1; V: TRBV6-4; size: many; J: TRBJ2-1; CDR3: CASSVEQGASNEQFF; DNA: TGTGCCAGCAGTGTTGAACAGGGGGCTAGCAATGAGCAGTTCTTC
D: NA; V: TRBV18; size: once; J: TRBJ2-4; CDR3: CASSPPEAPGVLYF; DNA: TGTGCCAGCTCACCACCGGAAGCTCCAGGGGTACTGTACTTC
D: NA; V: TRBV18; size: NA; J: TRBJ1-1; CDR3: CASSEGVGNTEAFF; DNA: TGTGCCAGCTCCGAGGGGGTCGGGAACACTGAAGCTTTCTTT
D: NA; V: TRBV5-1; size: NA; J: TRBJ2-3; CDR3: CASSTSGPTDTQYF; DNA: TGCGCCAGCAGTACCAGCGGACCTACAGATACGCAGTATTTT
D: TRBD1; V: TRBV6-2/TRBV6-3; size: NA; J: TRBJ1-2; CDR3: CASSYLRGGDGYTF; DNA: TGTGCCAGCAGTTACCTTCGAGGGGGCGATGGCTACACCTTC
D: TRBD2; V: TRBV5-4; size: NA; J: TRBJ2-1; CDR3: CASSGAGTSINEQFF; DNA: TGTGCCAGCAGCGGGGCTGGGACTAGCATCAATGAGCAGTTCTTC
D: TRBD2; V: TRBV7-2; size: NA; J: TRBJ2-7; CDR3: CASSLESGGNYEQYF; DNA: TGTGCCAGCAGCTTAGAAAGCGGGGGAAACTACGAGCAGTACTTC
D: TRBD1; V: TRBV28; size: once; J: TRBJ1-2; CDR3: CASSLSTGGYLNYGYTF; DNA: TGTGCCAGCAGTCTTTCGACAGGGGGCTATTTGAACTATGGCTACACCTTC
D: TRBD1; V: TRBV27; size: NA; J: TRBJ1-1; CDR3: CASRLFRGSNTEAFF; DNA: TGTGCCAGCAGACTATTCAGGGGGTCGAACACTGAAGCTTTCTTT
D: TRBD1; V: TRBV10-3; size: NA; J: TRBJ2-1; CDR3: CAIRGTGGLNEQFF; DNA: TGTGCCATCAGGGGGACAGGGGGATTAAATGAGCAGTTCTTC
D: TRBD1; V: TRBV5-4; size: NA; J: TRBJ1-4; CDR3: CASSIGQGEKLFF; DNA: TGTGCCAGCAGCATCGGACAGGGTGAAAAACTGTTTTTT
D: NA; V: TRBV11-2; size: NA; J: TRBJ2-7; CDR3: CASSLDRGSLYEQYF; DNA: TGTGCCAGCAGCTTAGATCGGGGTAGTCTCTACGAGCAGTACTTC
D: TRBD1; V: TRBV18; size: NA; J: TRBJ1-3; CDR3: CASSLGQAADTIYF; DNA: TGTGCCAGCTCGCTGGGACAGGCGGCGGACACCATATATTTT
D: TRBD1; V: TRBV11-2; size: few; J: TRBJ2-7; CDR3: CASSLGPGTAYEQYF; DNA: TGTGCCAGCAGCTTAGGGCCCGGGACAGCCTACGAGCAGTACTTC
D: NA; V: TRBV29-1; size: NA; J: TRBJ1-4; CDR3: CSVRVQINEKLFF; DNA: TGCAGCGTTCGGGTCCAGATTAATGAAAAACTGTTTTTT
D: TRBD2; V: TRBV5-1; size: NA; J: TRBJ2-1; CDR3: CASSLRTSGSDNEQFF; DNA: TGCGCCAGCAGCCTGAGGACTAGCGGGAGCGACAATGAGCAGTTCTTC
D: TRBD1; V: TRBV28; size: NA; J: TRBJ1-1; CDR3: CASSYVGRDRVASNTEAFF; DNA: TGTGCCAGCAGTTATGTGGGCCGGGACAGGGTGGCTTCGAACACTGAAGCTTTCTTT
D: TRBD1; V: TRBV5-1; size: few; J: TRBJ1-2; CDR3: CASSLVQGDYGYTF; DNA: TGCGCCAGCAGCTTGGTACAGGGGGACTATGGCTACACCTTC
D: NA; V: TRBV19; size: NA; J: TRBJ2-1; CDR3: CASSMNFAAAKQFF; DNA: TGTGCCAGTAGTATGAATTTTGCGGCCGCTAAGCAGTTCTTC
D: TRBD1; V: TRBV19; size: NA; J: TRBJ1-2; CDR3: CASSHRGGGYTF; DNA: TGTGCCAGTAGTCACAGGGGCGGAGGCTACACCTTC
D: NA; V: TRBV7-2; size: few; J: TRBJ2-7; CDR3: CASSLQATGYEQYF; DNA: TGTGCCAGCAGCCTACAGGCAACTGGGTACGAGCAGTACTTC
D: TRBD1; V: TRBV28; size: NA; J: TRBJ1-2; CDR3: CASKVQGVYYGYTF; DNA: TGTGCCAGCAAGGTCCAGGGGGTGTACTATGGCTACACCTTC
D: TRBD2; V: TRBV20-1; size: NA; J: TRBJ2-2; CDR3: CSASRTSVGTGELFF; DNA: TGCAGTGCTAGTCGGACTAGCGTGGGTACCGGGGAGCTGTTTTTT
D: TRBD2; V: TRBV3-1/TRBV3-2; size: NA; J: TRBJ2-7; CDR3: CASSPQSGTKKYF; DNA: TGTGCCAGCAGCCCGCAATCCGGGACTAAAAAGTACTTC
D: NA; V: TRBV28; size: NA; J: TRBJ2-5; CDR3: CASSFADIVTQYF; DNA: TGTGCCAGCAGTTTTGCAGACATAGTCACCCAGTACTTC
D: NA; V: TRBV6-1; size: NA; J: TRBJ1-5; CDR3: CASSEGSSSNQPQHF; DNA: TGTGCCAGCAGTGAAGGCAGTTCCAGCAATCAGCCCCAGCATTTT
D: NA; V: TRBV2; size: NA; J: TRBJ1-5; CDR3: CASRLGADPNSNQPQHF; DNA: TGTGCCAGCCGATTAGGGGCAGATCCGAATAGCAATCAGCCCCAGCATTTT
D: TRBD1; V: TRBV7-2; size: NA; J: TRBJ1-1; CDR3: CASSPTGAMNTEAFF; DNA: TGTGCCAGCAGCCCGACAGGGGCAATGAACACTGAAGCTTTCTTT
D: TRBD2; V: TRBV7-3; size: NA; J: TRBJ2-2; CDR3: CASSTRLAGLAGELFF; DNA: TGTGCCAGCAGCACCAGACTAGCGGGATTAGCCGGGGAGCTGTTTTTT
D: NA; V: TRBV7-2; size: NA; J: TRBJ2-3; CDR3: CASSLSRTDTQYF; DNA: TGTGCCAGCAGTCTTAGTCGCACAGATACGCAGTATTTT
D: NA; V: TRBV20-1; size: NA; J: TRBJ2-5; CDR3: CSASPIPLTGKGISSETQYF; DNA: TGCAGTGCTAGTCCGATCCCCCTGACGGGGAAGGGTATCAGTTCGGAGACCCAGTACTTC
D: NA; V: TRBV28; size: NA; J: TRBJ1-2; CDR3: CASSFVGGGTYGYTF; DNA: TGTGCCAGCAGTTTTGTGGGAGGGGGGACCTATGGCTACACCTTC
D: TRBD2; V: TRBV28; size: NA; J: TRBJ2-2; CDR3: CASSLGTSGTGELFF; DNA: TGTGCCAGCAGTCTTGGGACTAGCGGGACCGGGGAGCTGTTTTTT
D: TRBD2; V: TRBV27; size: NA; J: TRBJ2-7; CDR3: CASKNRVPGLAGDYEQYF; DNA: TGTGCCAGCAAAAACAGGGTCCCGGGACTAGCGGGGGACTACGAGCAGTACTTC
D: NA; V: TRBV6-5; size: once; J: TRBJ1-4; CDR3: CASTHNEKLFF; DNA: TGTGCCAGCACCCATAATGAAAAACTGTTTTTT
D: NA; V: TRBV7-2; size: NA; J: TRBJ1-3; CDR3: CASSSAAPSGNTIYF; DNA: TGTGCCAGCAGCTCCGCGGCCCCATCAGGAAACACCATATATTTT
D: TRBD1; V: TRBV2; size: NA; J: TRBJ2-3; CDR3: CASSPEQGARGTDTQYF; DNA: TGTGCCAGCAGTCCCGAACAGGGGGCGCGAGGCACAGATACGCAGTATTTT
D: NA; V: TRBV6-2/TRBV6-3; size: NA; J: TRBJ1-3; CDR3: CASSFAGTIGNTIYF; DNA: TGTGCCAGCAGTTTCGCCGGGACAATCGGAAACACCATATATTTT
D: TRBD1; V: TRBV18; size: NA; J: TRBJ1-6; CDR3: CASSPPGPRGYAPLHF; DNA: TGTGCCAGCTCACCACCCGGTCCCAGGGGGTATGCACCCCTCCACTTT
D: NA; V: TRBV15; size: NA; J: TRBJ2-7; CDR3: CATSRDRDRPYEQYF; DNA: TGTGCCACCAGCAGAGACCGCGACAGGCCCTACGAGCAGTACTTC